This entry concerns a single TCR beta chain. These data come from a study of blood T cell repertoires in COVID-19. Study details: The United States, Italy and Spain were the sources of the acute and convalescent COVID-19 samples. Sources were T cells, B-cell-depleted T cells, or PBMCs; the material itself was cDNA or gDNA.

CDR3 length equals 12 residues. Trimming removed 4 bases from V and 6 bases from J, with 7 bases in between. Per germline, CDR1 KGHSH and CDR2 LQKENI. Original processing methods: Researchers report that nucleated cell counts were estimated from reference gene primer amplification. This table comes from immunoSEQ multiplex PCR, and its TCRdb copy is limited to in-frame clones, with some not included. V, J and clone size are taken as reported in that table, and D and trimming were inferred from the DNA itself. The sample holds 130,000 or so clones, 70% to 80% seen once. The chain links TRBV18 to TRBJ2-1, with D possibly TRBD1 on 6 matching bases. The receptor's source is a human donor in a cohort sampled during active COVID-19. The material sequenced was peripheral blood. This chain's CDR3 is CASSLDSNEQFF. Here the CDR3 DNA reads TGTGCCAGCTCACTGGACAGCAATGAGCAGTTCTTC.